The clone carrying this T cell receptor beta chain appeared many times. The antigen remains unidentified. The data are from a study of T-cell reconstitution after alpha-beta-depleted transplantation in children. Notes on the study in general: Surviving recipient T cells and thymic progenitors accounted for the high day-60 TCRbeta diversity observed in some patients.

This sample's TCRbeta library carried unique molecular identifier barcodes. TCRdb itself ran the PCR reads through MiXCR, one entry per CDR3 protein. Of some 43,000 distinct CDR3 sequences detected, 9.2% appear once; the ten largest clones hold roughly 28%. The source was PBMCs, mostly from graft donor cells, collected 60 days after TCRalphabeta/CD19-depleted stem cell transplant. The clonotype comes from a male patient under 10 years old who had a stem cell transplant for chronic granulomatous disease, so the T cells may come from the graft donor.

CDR3 in amino acids: CASRAASTDTQYF. The CDR3 nucleotides are TGTGCCAGCCGAGCAGCGAGCACAGATACGCAGTATTTT. The chain is built from TRBV7-2 and TRBJ2-3; D not certain. Germline-derived CDR1 and CDR2 are SGHTA and FQGNSA. Trimming stripped 8 bases from V and 0 bases from J, with 9 bases between. The CDR3 is 13 amino acids.